These T cell receptor beta chains were read from a single sample in a study of T cell repertoires in cytomegalovirus infection. TCRdb passed the reads through MiXCR, listing each CDR3 protein once. The sample has about 160,000 distinct CDR3 sequences; over 15% are singletons. Sequenced material: CD8+ T cells from PBMCs. These receptors came from a human donor in good health (CMV status not recorded). Some clones in this sample may be carry-over from other donors' samples. Both conserved end residues are part of each CDR3. The D gene is left open where the match is weak. The size of a clone is reported for some rows only, either as once, few or many, or as a class for expanded clones.

J | V | D | length | size | CDR3 | DNA
TRBJ2-1 | TRBV20-1 | TRBD2 | 16 | . | CSARVLPSGPYNEQFF | TGCAGTGCTAGAGTTTTGCCTAGCGGCCCCTACAATGAGCAGTTCTTC
TRBJ2-7 | TRBV19 | TRBD2 | 15 | . | CASTPTSGGTYEQYF | TGTGCCAGTACTCCCACTAGCGGGGGAACCTACGAGCAGTACTTC
TRBJ2-1 | TRBV28 | TRBD1 | 17 | few | CASSLWVDRGPYNEQFF | TGTGCCAGCAGTTTATGGGTAGACAGGGGGCCTTACAATGAGCAGTTCTTC
TRBJ1-5 | TRBV19 | . | 14 | few | CASSIGGTSGPQHF | TGTGCCAGTAGTATAGGAGGGACCTCAGGGCCCCAGCATTTT
TRBJ2-1 | TRBV13 | TRBD1 | 15 | . | CASSLNTGGVNEQFF | TGTGCCAGCAGCTTAAATACAGGGGGCGTAAATGAGCAGTTCTTC
TRBJ1-4 | TRBV7-2 | TRBD1 | 16 | few | CASSSHRQGTNEKLFF | TGTGCCAGCAGCTCCCACCGACAGGGCACTAATGAAAAACTGTTTTTT
TRBJ2-1 | TRBV7-2 | TRBD2 | 18 | many | CASSLVPGGRGSYNEQFF | TGTGCCAGCAGCTTAGTCCCTGGCGGGAGAGGGTCCTACAATGAGCAGTTCTTC
TRBJ2-1 | TRBV11-2 | . | 16 | . | CASSLGGTPSYNEQFF | TGTGCCAGCAGCTTGGGCGGGACCCCCTCCTACAATGAGCAGTTCTTC
TRBJ2-5 | TRBV6-2/TRBV6-3 | TRBD2 | 14 | . | CASRGLAGAKTQYF | TGTGCCAGCAGGGGACTAGCGGGAGCCAAGACCCAGTACTTC
TRBJ2-6 | TRBV19 | . | 16 | . | CASSIVASSGANVLTF | TGTGCCAGTAGTATAGTCGCCAGCTCTGGGGCCAACGTCCTGACTTTC
TRBJ2-2 | TRBV7-9 | . | 13 | few | CASSATGLGELFF | TGTGCCAGCAGCGCCACAGGGCTCGGGGAGCTGTTTTTT
TRBJ2-1 | TRBV7-9 | . | 15 | few | CASSLVAGARMEQFF | TGTGCCAGCAGCTTAGTTGCGGGGGCGCGCATGGAGCAGTTCTTC
TRBJ2-3 | TRBV7-2 | . | 15 | many | CASSLAPRDTDTQYF | TGTGCCAGCAGCTTAGCCCCGCGGGACACAGATACGCAGTATTTT
TRBJ1-2 | TRBV7-9 | . | 14 | . | CASSKTQGAYGYTF | TGTGCCAGCAGCAAAACACAGGGTGCCTATGGCTACACCTTC
TRBJ2-5 | TRBV5-5 | . | 14 | . | CASSLGARQETQYF | TGTGCCAGCAGCTTGGGGGCCAGGCAAGAGACCCAGTACTTC
TRBJ2-7 | TRBV28 | . | 13 | . | CASLGRRAYEQYF | TGTGCCAGCCTTGGACGGAGAGCCTACGAGCAGTACTTC
TRBJ1-1 | TRBV7-6 | TRBD1 | 17 | . | CASSLRMGQEEGTEAFF | TGTGCCAGCAGCCTAAGGATGGGACAGGAGGAGGGCACTGAAGCTTTCTTT
TRBJ2-1 | TRBV7-2 | . | 17 | . | CASSFNRVSLSYNEQFF | TGTGCCAGCAGCTTCAATAGGGTGTCTTTGTCCTACAATGAGCAGTTCTTC
TRBJ2-1 | TRBV7-2 | TRBD1 | 16 | . | CASSAHRDRVYNEQFF | TGTGCCAGCAGCGCTCATAGGGACAGGGTATACAATGAGCAGTTCTTC